What follows is one TCR beta chain and its context. The sample belongs to a study of beta chain features in type 1 diabetes. All of the isolated RNA was reverse transcribed, so expressed TCRB transcripts were sequenced. The method was immunoSEQ multiplex PCR; TCRdb's version includes in-frame clones alone and lacks a portion of them. The sample lists a few hundred thousand clones, 11% occurring once. Germline V gene lookup returns CDR1 SEHNR and CDR2 FQNEAQ (reference sequence). The CDR3 has 14 residues. V trimming: 8 bases; J trimming: 4 bases; junction bases outside the gene matches: 8. Donors contributed one heparinised blood draw apiece, averaging roughly 0.12 L. CD4+ naive, central memory, regulatory and stem cell-like memory cells were sorted via CD45RO/CCR7/CD25/CD127/CD95/CD27.

Material for sequencing was central memory CD4+ T cells from blood. The TCR was taken from a man aged 18 to 35 in good health. The chain joins TRBV7-9 to TRBJ1-1; 9 bases match TRBD1. The CDR3 DNA is TGTGCCAGCGGCGGGGACAGGGTGGGCACTGAAGCTTTCTTT. It is translated as CASGGDRVGTEAFF.